This record covers a single T cell receptor (beta chain). These data belong to a study of blood T cell repertoires in COVID-19. In the study overall: Samples of COVID-19 (acute and convalescent) were obtained from the United States, Italy and Spain. T cells, B-cell-depleted T cells, or PBMCs provided the cDNA or gDNA that served as material.

This CDR3 spans 17 amino acids. The ends were cut back, 0 bases at V and 1 base at J, with 13 bases in the middle. Germline V gives CDR1 LGHDT, CDR2 YNNKEL (reference sequence). The authors' processing: Reference gene primers were amplified, and this amplification served to estimate nucleated cell counts. Method: immunoSEQ multiplex PCR; TCRdb's copy keeps in-frame clones and lacks some. Clonal size and the V and J genes are those of that table, whereas D and trimming came from the DNA. The sample yields more than 85,000 clones, more than 70% seen once. This sequence joins TRBV3-1 (or the pseudogene TRBV3-2) and TRBJ2-1; D perhaps matches TRBD2 (6 bases). The TCR comes from an elderly woman with acute or convalescent COVID-19. The sample was peripheral blood. The CDR3 nucleotides read TGTGCCAGCAGCCAAGATGGGCGGGGAAGGTCCTACAATGAGCAGTTCTTC. This translates into CASSQDGRGRSYNEQFF.